The next 15 T cell receptor beta chains were all read from a single sample in a study of OX40 agonist ivuxolimab in advanced cancers. Data came from immunoSEQ multiplex PCR; TCRdb stores just in-frame clones and leaves some out. The sample yields 45,000 to 60,000 clones, 85% to 95% seen once. Sequences were derived from CD4+ or CD8+ T cells sorted from blood, sampled in a trial of the OX40 agonist ivuxolimab. The source of these receptors is an adult with an advanced solid tumor such as melanoma, head and neck, liver or kidney cancer.

This chain connects TRBV21-1 to TRBJ1-5; the D segment call TRBD1 is taken from the table without a DNA check. TRBV21-1 is a known pseudogene. CDR3 length: 15 residues. The CDR3 here is CASSNPRQGSQPQHF. The CDR3 DNA reads as TGTGCCAGCAGCAACCCAAGACAGGGGAGTCAGCCCCAGCATTTT.

V usage is TRBV29-1 and J usage is TRBJ2-7; the match to TRBD1 covers 9 bases. The germline V gene has CDR1 SQVTM and CDR2 ANQGSEA. J gave up 2 bases and V 4 bases, and 3 bases lay outside the gene matches. The CDR3 contains 13 residues. The CDR3, as DNA: TGCAGCGTTGTGGGACAGGGAACCTACGAGCAGTACTTC. It specifies CSVVGQGTYEQYF.

This sequence joins TRBV9 and TRBJ2-1; 9 positions agree with TRBD2. This CDR3 comprises 15 residues. The ends lost 0 bases at V and 6 bases at J; junction bases unmatched: 4. Germline lookup yields CDR1 SGDLS and CDR2 YYNGEE. CDR3 coding DNA: TGTGCCAGCAGCGTAGCGGAAGCGGGAGGCAATGAGCAGTTCTTC. Translation: CASSVAEAGGNEQFF.

The chain is built from TRBV4-1 and TRBJ1-5; tentatively, D is TRBD1 (6 bases). CDR1 and CDR2 from the germline V gene are MGHRA and YSYEKL. The CDR3 is 15 amino acids. Trimming pared 3 bases from V and 3 bases from J, leaving 12 bases between. Here the CDR3 reads CASSQEDRPNQPQHF. CDR3 nucleotides: TGCGCCAGCAGCCAGGAAGACAGGCCCAATCAGCCCCAGCATTTT.

V is TRBV27 and J is TRBJ2-5; 7 bases map to TRBD2. The closer fit of TRBJ2-7 to the DNA end suggests the J call may be wrong. From germline, CDR1 is MNHEY and CDR2 SMNVEV (reference sequence). The CDR3 is 12 amino acids. The CDR3 bases are TGTGCCAGCAGCCCGGGGGGCTACGAGCAGTACTTC. Translating it yields CASSPGGYEQYF.

V gene TRBV15 combines with J gene TRBJ1-2, with a tentative D call TRBD1 (5 bases). V was clipped by 7 bases and J by 3 bases, with 12 bases between them. This CDR3 has 13 residues. The germline gives CDR1 LNHNV, CDR2 YYDKDF (reference sequence). The CDR3: CATTTGGDYGYTF. The DNA of the CDR3 is TGTGCCACCACCACAGGAGGGGACTATGGCTACACCTTC.

This chain joins TRBV10-1 and TRBJ1-3; D is uncertain. Trimming pared 0 bases from V and 2 bases from J, leaving 14 bases between. The V gene's germline CDR1 is WNHNN and CDR2 SYGVQD (reference sequence). CDR3 length equals 17 residues. The CDR3 region is CASSESYVGDTGNTIYF. The CDR3 bases are TGCGCCAGCAGTGAGTCGTACGTTGGAGATACTGGAAACACCATATATTTT.

V and J are TRBV7-9 and TRBJ2-5; TRBD2 agrees at 10 bases. Looked up from germline, CDR1 is SEHNR and CDR2 is FQNEAQ (reference sequence). The CDR3 has 16 amino acids. Trimming removed 5 bases from V and 4 bases from J; junction bases left unmatched: 10. The CDR3, as DNA: TGTGCCAGCAGCGGCTCTAGCGGGAGAGCTAGAGAGACCCAGTACTTC. Protein sequence: CASSGSSGRARETQYF.

The chain employs TRBV9 and TRBJ2-2; D unresolved. Germline V gene lookup returns CDR1 SGDLS and CDR2 YYNGEE. V lost 7 bases and J 0 bases, leaving 1 base between the germline ends. This CDR3 spans 11 amino acids. CDR3 DNA: TGTGCCAGCGCGAACACCGGGGAGCTGTTTTTT. This codes for CASANTGELFF.

This clone has only one observation. V is TRBV4-1 and J is TRBJ2-7; TRBD1 or TRBD2 may be the D gene (5 bases each). This CDR3 spans 15 amino acids. V was shortened by 0 bases and J by 1 base, with 10 bases between the two germline ends. Looked up from germline, CDR1 is MGHRA and CDR2 is YSYEKL. The DNA of the CDR3 is TGCGCCAGCAGCCAAGAGGGACGGGCATCCTACGAGCAGTACTTC. It codes for CASSQEGRASYEQYF.

The V and J genes are TRBV13 and TRBJ1-4; D remains ambiguous. CDR1 and CDR2 from the germline V gene are PRHDT and FYEKMQ (reference sequence). The CDR3 is 15 residues long. The V and J ends lost 3 bases and 5 bases respectively, with 13 bases between them. The CDR3 protein is CASSLTGQRNEKLFF. The DNA for the CDR3 is TGTGCCAGCAGCTTGACTGGGCAGAGAAATGAAAAACTGTTTTTT.

For the CDR3, the DNA is TGCGCCAGCAGTGTTCCGGGAATGGAAGCTTTCTTT. Translation gives CASSVPGMEAFF. The rearrangement links TRBV10-2 to TRBJ1-1; D gene ambiguous. With 4 bases removed from V and 8 bases from J, the gap between germline ends came to 11 bases. Germline CDR1 is WSHSY and CDR2 is SAAADI. This CDR3 spans 12 amino acids.

This sequence joins TRBV6-6 and TRBJ1-1; no firm D call. CDR3 size: 15 residues. The germline V gene encodes CDR1 MNHNY and CDR2 SVGAGI (reference sequence). Trimming pared 2 bases from V and 0 bases from J, leaving 10 bases between. DNA of the CDR3: TGTGCCAGCAGTTACCTTAAACAAATGAACACTGAAGCTTTCTTT. The encoded protein is CASSYLKQMNTEAFF.

The chain is built from TRBV27 and TRBJ2-1; 8 nucleotides line up with TRBD2. The V and J ends lost 5 bases and 0 bases, in that order; junction bases with no gene match: 12. The germline gives CDR1 MNHEY, CDR2 SMNVEV (reference sequence). CDR3 length: 18 residues. CDR3 DNA: TGTGCCAGCAGTCCCATTCCGAAGCGGGGGAGCTCCTACAATGAGCAGTTCTTC. Translating gives CASSPIPKRGSSYNEQFF.

This clone was seen only once. The chain is built from TRBV7-8 and TRBJ2-7; 7 bases are shared with TRBD2. Germline V lookup: CDR1 SGHVS, CDR2 FQNEAQ. Germline trimming cut 9 bases from V and 0 bases from J; bases unmatched to any gene: 2. The CDR3 is 12 amino acids. The CDR3 here is CASRDYSYEQYF. In DNA, the CDR3 is TGTGCCAGTCGGGACTACTCCTACGAGCAGTACTTC.